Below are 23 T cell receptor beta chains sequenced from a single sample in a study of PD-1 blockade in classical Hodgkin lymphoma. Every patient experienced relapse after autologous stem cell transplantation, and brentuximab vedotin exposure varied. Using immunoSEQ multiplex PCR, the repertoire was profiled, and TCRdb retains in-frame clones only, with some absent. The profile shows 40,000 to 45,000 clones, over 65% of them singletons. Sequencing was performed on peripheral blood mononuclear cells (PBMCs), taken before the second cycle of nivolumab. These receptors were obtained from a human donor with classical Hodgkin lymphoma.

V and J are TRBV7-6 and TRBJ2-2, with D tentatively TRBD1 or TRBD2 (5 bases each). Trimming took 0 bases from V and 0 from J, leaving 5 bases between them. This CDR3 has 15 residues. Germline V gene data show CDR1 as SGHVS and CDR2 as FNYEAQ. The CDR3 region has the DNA TGTGCCAGCAGCTTAGCGGGACCGAACACCGGGGAGCTGTTTTTT. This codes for CASSLAGPNTGELFF.

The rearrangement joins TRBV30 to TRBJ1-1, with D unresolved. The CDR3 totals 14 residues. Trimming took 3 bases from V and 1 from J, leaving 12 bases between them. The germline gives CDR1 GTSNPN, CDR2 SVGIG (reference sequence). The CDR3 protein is CAWRSWRENTEAFF. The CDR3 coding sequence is TGTGCCTGGAGATCATGGCGGGAGAACACTGAAGCTTTCTTT.

The CDR3, as DNA: TGTGCCAGCAGCCTCCACTACAATGAGCAGTTCTTC. Protein sequence: CASSLHYNEQFF. This chain joins TRBV7-2 and TRBJ2-1; D not certain. Per the germline V gene, CDR1 is SGHTA and CDR2 is FQGNSA. The CDR3 has 12 residues. Trimming shortened V by 5 bases and J by 3 bases, and 5 bases separated the two germline ends.

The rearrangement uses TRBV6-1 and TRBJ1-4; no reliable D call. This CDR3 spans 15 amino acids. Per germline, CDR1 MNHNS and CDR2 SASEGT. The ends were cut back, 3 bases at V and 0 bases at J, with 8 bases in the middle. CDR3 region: CASSDPYATNEKLFF. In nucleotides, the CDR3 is TGTGCCAGCAGTGATCCGTATGCAACTAATGAAAAACTGTTTTTT.

The chain's CDR3 is CASSFLVAGGSGTGELFF. The CDR3 DNA sequence: TGTGCCAGCAGTTTCTTAGTAGCGGGAGGCTCGGGCACCGGGGAGCTGTTTTTT. This chain joins TRBV27 and TRBJ2-2; TRBD2 aligns across 10 bases. Trimming at V came to 3 bases and at J to 4 bases, leaving 11 bases not matched to a gene. The CDR3 spans 18 residues. CDR1 MNHEY and CDR2 SMNVEV come from the germline V gene (reference sequence).

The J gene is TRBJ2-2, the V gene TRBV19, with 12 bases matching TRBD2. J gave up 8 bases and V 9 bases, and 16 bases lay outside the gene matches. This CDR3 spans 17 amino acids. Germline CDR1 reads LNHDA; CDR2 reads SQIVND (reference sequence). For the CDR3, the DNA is TGTGCCAGCAGCAGACCGGGACTAGCGGGCGGGAGTGGGGAGCTGTTTTTT. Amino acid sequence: CASSRPGLAGGSGELFF.

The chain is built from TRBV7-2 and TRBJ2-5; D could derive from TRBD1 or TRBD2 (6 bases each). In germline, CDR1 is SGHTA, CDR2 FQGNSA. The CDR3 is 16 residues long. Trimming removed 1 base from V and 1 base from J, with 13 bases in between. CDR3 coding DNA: TGTGCCAGCAGCTTAGGGGGGGCGAAGGGCCAAGAGACCCAGTACTTC. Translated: CASSLGGAKGQETQYF. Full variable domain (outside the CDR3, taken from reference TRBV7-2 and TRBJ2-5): GAGVSQSPSNKVTEKGKDVELRCDPISGHTALYWYRQSLGQGLEFLIYFQGNSAPDKSGLPSDRFSAERTGGSVSTLTIQRTQQEDSAVYLCASSLGGAKGQETQYFGPGTRLLVL.

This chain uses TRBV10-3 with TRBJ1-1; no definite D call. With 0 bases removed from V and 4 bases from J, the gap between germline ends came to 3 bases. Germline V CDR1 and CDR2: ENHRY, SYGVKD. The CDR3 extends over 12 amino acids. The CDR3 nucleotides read TGTGCCATCAGTGAGTCAGGCACTGAAGCTTTCTTT. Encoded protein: CAISESGTEAFF.

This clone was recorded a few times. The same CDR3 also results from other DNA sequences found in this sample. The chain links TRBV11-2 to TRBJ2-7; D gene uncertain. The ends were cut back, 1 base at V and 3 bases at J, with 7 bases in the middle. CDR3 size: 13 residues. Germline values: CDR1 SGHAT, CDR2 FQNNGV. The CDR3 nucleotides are TGTGCCAGCAGCTTAGGCGACATCTACGAGCAGTACTTC. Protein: CASSLGDIYEQYF. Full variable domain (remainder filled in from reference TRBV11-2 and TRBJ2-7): EAGVAQSPRYKIIEKRQSVAFWCNPISGHATLYWYQQILGQGPKLLIQFQNNGVVDDSQLPKDRFSAERLKGVDSTLKIQPAKLEDSAVYLCASSLGDIYEQYFGPGTRLTVT.

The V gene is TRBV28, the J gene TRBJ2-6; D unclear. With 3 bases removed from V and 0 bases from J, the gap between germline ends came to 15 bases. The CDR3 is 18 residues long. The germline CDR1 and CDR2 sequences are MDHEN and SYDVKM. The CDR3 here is CASSFSSQESSGANVLTF. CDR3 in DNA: TGTGCCAGCAGTTTTAGTTCGCAGGAAAGCTCTGGGGCCAACGTCCTGACTTTC.

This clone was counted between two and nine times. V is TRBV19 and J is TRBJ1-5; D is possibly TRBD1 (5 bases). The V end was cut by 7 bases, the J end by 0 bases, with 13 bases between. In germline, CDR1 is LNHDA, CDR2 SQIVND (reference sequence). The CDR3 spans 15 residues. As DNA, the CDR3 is TGTGCCAGTAATTCCAGGGACTATAGCAATCAGCCCCAGCATTTT. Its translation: CASNSRDYSNQPQHF.

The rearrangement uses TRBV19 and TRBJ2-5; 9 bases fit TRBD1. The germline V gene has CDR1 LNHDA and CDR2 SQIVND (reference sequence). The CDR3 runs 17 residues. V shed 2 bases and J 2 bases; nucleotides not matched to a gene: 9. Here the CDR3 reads CASSILGQGRIQETQYF. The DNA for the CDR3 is TGTGCCAGTAGTATATTGGGACAGGGAAGGATTCAAGAGACCCAGTACTTC.

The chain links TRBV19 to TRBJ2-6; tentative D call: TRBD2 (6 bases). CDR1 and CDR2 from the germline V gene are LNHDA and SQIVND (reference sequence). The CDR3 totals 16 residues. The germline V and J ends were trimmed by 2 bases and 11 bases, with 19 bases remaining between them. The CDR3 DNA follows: TGTGCCAGTAGTATATGGGGGAGGTCTTCGGTAGACGTCCTGACTTTC. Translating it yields CASSIWGRSSVDVLTF.

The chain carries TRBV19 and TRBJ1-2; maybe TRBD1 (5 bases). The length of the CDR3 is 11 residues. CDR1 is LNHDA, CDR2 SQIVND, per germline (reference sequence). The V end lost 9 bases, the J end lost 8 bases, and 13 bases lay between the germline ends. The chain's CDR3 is CASSWGLGYTF. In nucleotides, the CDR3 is TGTGCCAGCTCGTGGGGGTTAGGCTACACCTTC.

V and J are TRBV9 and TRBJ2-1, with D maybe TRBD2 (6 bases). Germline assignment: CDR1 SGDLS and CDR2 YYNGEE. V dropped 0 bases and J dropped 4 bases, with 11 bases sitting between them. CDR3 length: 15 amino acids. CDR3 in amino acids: CASSVASSGYNEQFF. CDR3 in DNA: TGTGCCAGCAGCGTAGCTAGTAGCGGATACAATGAGCAGTTCTTC.

CDR3 nucleotide sequence: TGTGCCAGCAGGAGGACTAGCGGGAGGGCAAACACCGGGGAGCTGTTTTTT. It codes for CASRRTSGRANTGELFF. The genes are TRBV2 and TRBJ2-2, with 15 bases aligning to TRBD2. This CDR3 region has 17 residues. Germline-derived CDR1 and CDR2 are SNHLY and FYNNEI. V lost 6 bases, J lost 2 bases, and 4 bases stayed unmatched.

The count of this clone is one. This CDR3 is CASSVRGGAHEQYF. For the CDR3, the DNA is TGTGCCAGCAGCGTCCGCGGGGGAGCCCACGAGCAGTACTTC. The chain links TRBV9 to TRBJ2-7; the match to TRBD2 covers 7 bases. Per germline, CDR1 SGDLS and CDR2 YYNGEE. V shed 2 bases, J shed 5 bases, and the junction held 7 bases outside the gene matches. The CDR3 totals 14 residues. The whole variable domain, remainder taken from reference TRBV9 and TRBJ2-7, is DSGVTQTPKHLITATGQRVTLRCSPRSGDLSVYWYQQSLDQGLQFLIQYYNGEERAKGNILERFSAQQFPDLHSELNLSSLELGDSALYFCASSVRGGAHEQYFGPGTRLTVT.

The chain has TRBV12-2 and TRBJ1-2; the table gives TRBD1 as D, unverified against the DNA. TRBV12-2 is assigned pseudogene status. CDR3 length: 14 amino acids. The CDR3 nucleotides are TGTGCAAGTCGCGCCAGGACAGGGGATAATGGCTACACCTTC. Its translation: CASRARTGDNGYTF.

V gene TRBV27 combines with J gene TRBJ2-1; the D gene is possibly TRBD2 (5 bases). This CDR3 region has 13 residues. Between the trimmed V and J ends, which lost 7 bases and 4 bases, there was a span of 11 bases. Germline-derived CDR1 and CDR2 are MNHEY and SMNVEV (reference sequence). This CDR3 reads CASTPGGYNEQFF. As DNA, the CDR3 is TGTGCCAGCACCCCCGGCGGGTACAATGAGCAGTTCTTC.

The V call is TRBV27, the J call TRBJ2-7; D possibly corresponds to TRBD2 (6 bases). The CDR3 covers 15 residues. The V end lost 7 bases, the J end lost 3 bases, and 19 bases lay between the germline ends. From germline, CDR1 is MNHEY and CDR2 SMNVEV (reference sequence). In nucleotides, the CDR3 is TGTGCCAGCACCACCCTCGGGGGATCGGACTACGAGCAGTACTTC. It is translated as CASTTLGGSDYEQYF.

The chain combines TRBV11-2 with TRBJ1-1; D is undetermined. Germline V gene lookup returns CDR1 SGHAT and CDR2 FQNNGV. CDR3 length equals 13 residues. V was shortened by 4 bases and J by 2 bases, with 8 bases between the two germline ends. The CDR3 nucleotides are TGTGCCAGCAGCTATACACGTAACACTGAAGCTTTCTTT. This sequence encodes CASSYTRNTEAFF.

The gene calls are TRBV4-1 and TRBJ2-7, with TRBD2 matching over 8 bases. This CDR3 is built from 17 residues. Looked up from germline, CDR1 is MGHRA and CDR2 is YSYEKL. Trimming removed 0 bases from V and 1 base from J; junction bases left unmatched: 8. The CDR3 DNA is TGCGCCAGCAGCCAAGATCTAGGGCTAGCGGGTTCCTACGAGCAGTACTTC. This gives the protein CASSQDLGLAGSYEQYF.

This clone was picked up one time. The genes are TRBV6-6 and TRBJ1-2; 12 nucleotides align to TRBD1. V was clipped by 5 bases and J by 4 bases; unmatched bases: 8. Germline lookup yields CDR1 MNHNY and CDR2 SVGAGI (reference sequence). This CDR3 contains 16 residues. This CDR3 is CASSSRDRGLGYGYTF. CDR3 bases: TGTGCCAGCAGTAGCCGGGACAGGGGGCTTGGCTATGGCTACACCTTC.